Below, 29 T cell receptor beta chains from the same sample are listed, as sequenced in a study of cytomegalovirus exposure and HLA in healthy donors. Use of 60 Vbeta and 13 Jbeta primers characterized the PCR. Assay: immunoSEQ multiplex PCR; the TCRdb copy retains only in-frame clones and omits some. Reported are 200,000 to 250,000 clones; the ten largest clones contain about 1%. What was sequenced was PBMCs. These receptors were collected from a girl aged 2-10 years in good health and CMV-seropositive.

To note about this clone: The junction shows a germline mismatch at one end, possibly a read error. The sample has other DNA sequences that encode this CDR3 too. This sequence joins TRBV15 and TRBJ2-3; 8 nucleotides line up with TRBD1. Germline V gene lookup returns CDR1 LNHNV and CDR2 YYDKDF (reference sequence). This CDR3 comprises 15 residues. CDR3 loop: CATSWTGSITDTQYF. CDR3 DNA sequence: TGTGCCACCAGCTGGACAGGGTCCATCACAGATACGCAATATTTT.

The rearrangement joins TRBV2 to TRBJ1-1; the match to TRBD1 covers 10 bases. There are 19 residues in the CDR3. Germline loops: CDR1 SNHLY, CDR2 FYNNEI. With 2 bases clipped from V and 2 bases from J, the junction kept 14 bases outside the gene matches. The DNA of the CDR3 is TGTGCCAGCAGTGAACCCGCGGGACAGGGGAGTCCCTTAAACACTGAAGCTTTCTTT. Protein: CASSEPAGQGSPLNTEAFF.

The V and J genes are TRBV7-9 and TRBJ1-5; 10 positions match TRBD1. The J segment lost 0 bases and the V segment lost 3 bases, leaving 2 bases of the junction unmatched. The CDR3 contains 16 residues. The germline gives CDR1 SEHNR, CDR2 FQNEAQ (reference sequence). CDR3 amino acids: CASSLTGGFSNQPQHF. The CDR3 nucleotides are TGTGCCAGCAGCTTGACAGGGGGCTTTAGCAATCAGCCCCAGCATTTT.

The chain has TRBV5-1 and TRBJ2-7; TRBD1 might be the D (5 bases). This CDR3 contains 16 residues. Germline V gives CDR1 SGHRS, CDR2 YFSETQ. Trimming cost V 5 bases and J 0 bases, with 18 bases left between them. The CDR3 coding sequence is TGCGCCAGCAGGGTATCGTGGGGCGGAAGCTCCTACGAGCAGTACTTC. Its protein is CASRVSWGGSSYEQYF.

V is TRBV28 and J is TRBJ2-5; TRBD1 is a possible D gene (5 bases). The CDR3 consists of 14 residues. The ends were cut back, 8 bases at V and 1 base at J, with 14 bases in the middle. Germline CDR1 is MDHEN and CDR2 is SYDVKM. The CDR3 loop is CASCSPGFQETQYF. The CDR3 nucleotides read TGTGCCAGCTGTTCACCAGGGTTCCAAGAGACCCAGTACTTC.

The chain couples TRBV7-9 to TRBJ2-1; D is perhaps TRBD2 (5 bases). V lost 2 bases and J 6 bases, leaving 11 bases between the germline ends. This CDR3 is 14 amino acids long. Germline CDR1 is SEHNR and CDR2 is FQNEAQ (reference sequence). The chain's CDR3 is CASSLTTRSNEQFF. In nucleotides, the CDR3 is TGTGCCAGCAGCTTAACCACTAGATCCAATGAGCAGTTCTTC.

CDR3 sequence (DNA): TGTGCCAGCAGTTGGGGCCAAGAGACCCAGTACTTC. Translation: CASSWGQETQYF. The chain links TRBV6-6 to TRBJ2-7, with D uncertain. The end of the DNA is better explained by TRBJ2-5, so the J call may be wrong. The germline V gene has CDR1 MNHNY and CDR2 SVGAGI (reference sequence). The CDR3 is 12 amino acids.

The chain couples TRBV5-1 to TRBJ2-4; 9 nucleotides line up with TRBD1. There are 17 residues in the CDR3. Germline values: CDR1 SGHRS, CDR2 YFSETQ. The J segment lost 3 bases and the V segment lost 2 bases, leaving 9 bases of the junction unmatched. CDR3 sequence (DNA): TGCGCCAGCAGCTTAGGAACAGGGGGCTGGGTCAAAAACATTCAGTACTTC. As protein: CASSLGTGGWVKNIQYF.

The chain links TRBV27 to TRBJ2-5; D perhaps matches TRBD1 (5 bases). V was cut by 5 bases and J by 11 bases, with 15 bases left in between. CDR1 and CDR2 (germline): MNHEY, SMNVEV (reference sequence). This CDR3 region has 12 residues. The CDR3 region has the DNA TGTGCCAGCAGTGCCAGGGCCCAGGAGCAGTACTTC. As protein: CASSARAQEQYF.

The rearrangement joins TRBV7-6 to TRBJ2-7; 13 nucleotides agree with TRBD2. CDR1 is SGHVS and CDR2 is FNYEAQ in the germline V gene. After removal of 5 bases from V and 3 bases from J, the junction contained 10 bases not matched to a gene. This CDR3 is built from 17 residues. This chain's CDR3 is CASSTGLAGIEHYEQYF. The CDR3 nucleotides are TGTGCCAGCAGCACGGGACTAGCGGGAATAGAACACTACGAGCAGTACTTC.

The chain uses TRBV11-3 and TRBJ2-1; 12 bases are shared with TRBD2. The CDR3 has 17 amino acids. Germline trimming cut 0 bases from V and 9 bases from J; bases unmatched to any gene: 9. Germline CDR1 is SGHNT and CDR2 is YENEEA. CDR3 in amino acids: CASSLDCRTSGICEQFF. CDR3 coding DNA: TGTGCCAGCAGCTTAGATTGCCGGACTAGCGGGATATGTGAGCAGTTCTTC.

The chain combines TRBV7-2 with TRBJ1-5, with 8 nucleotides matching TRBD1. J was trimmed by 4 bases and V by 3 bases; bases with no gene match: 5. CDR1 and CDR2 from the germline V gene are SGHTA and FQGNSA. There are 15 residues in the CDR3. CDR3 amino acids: CASSFGTGLNQPQHF. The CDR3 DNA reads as TGTGCCAGCAGCTTCGGGACAGGCCTTAATCAGCCCCAGCATTTT.

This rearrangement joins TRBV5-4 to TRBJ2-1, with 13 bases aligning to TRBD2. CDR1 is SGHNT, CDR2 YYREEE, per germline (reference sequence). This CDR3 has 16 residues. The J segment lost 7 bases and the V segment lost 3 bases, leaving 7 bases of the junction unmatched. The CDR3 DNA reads TGTGCCAGCAGCTCCCCGACTAGCGGGAGGCGGAATGAGCAGTTCTTC. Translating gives CASSSPTSGRRNEQFF.

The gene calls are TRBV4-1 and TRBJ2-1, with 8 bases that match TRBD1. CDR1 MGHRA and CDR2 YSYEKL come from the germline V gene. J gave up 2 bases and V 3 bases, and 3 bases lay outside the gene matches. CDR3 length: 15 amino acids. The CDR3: CASSQTRGPYNEQFF. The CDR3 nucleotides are TGCGCCAGCAGCCAGACCAGGGGGCCCTACAATGAGCAGTTCTTC.

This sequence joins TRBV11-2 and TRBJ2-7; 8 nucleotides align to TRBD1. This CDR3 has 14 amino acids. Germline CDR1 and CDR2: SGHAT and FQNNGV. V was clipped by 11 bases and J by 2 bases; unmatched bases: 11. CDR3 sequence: CAVRETGVTYEQYF. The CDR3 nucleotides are TGTGCCGTAAGGGAGACAGGGGTCACCTACGAGCAGTACTTC.

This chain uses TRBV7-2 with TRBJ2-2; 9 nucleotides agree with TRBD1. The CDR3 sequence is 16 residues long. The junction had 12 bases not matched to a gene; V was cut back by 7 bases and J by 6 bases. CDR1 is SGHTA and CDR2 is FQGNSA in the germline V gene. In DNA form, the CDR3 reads TGTGCCAGCACCATAACGGGGACAGGGATGTCCGGGGAGCTGTTTTTT. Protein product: CASTITGTGMSGELFF.

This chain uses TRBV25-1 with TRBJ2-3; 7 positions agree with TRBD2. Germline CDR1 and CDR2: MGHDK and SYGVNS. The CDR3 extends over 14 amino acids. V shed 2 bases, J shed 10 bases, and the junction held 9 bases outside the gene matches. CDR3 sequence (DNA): TGTGCCAGCAGTGAAAACTGGGAGAGCGGGGCGCAGTATTTT. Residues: CASSENWESGAQYF.

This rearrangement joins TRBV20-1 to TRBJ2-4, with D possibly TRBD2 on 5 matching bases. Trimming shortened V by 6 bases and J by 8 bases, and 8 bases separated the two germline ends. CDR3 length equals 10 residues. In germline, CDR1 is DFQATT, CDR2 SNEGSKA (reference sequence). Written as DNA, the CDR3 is TGCAGTGCCACCGGGGACATTCAGTACTTC. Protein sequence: CSATGDIQYF.

CDR3 bases: TGTGCCAGCAGCTTAGCAGTTCTGACAGGGGTCTATAACAGCGGCTCGTACCAAGAGACCCAGTACTTC. It specifies CASSLAVLTGVYNSGSYQETQYF. The J gene is TRBJ2-5, the V gene TRBV13; TRBD1 matches 8 bases. The CDR3 consists of 23 residues. J was trimmed by 0 bases and V by 1 base; bases with no gene match: 25. From germline, CDR1 is PRHDT and CDR2 FYEKMQ (reference sequence).

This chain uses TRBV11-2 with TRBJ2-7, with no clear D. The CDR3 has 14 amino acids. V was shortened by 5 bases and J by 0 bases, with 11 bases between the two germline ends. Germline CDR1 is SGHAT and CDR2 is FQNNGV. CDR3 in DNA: TGTGCCAGCAGCCAAACGACATCCTCCTACGAGCAGTACTTC. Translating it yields CASSQTTSSYEQYF.

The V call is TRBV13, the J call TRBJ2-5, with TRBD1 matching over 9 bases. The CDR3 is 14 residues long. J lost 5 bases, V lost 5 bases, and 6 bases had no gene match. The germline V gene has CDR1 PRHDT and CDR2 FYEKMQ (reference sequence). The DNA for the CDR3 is TGTGCCAGCAGCGGGACAGGGAAGCGGGAGACCCAGTACTTC. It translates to CASSGTGKRETQYF.

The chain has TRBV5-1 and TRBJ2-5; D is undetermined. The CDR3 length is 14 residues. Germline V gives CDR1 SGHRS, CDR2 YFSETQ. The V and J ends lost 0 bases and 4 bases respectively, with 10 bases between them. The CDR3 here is CASSLAASSETQYF. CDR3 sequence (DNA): TGCGCCAGCAGCTTGGCGGCTAGTTCAGAGACCCAGTACTTC.

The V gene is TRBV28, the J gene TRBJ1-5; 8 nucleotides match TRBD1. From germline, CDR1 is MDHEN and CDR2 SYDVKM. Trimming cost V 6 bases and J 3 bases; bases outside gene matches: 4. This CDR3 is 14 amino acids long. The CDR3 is CASRGTGFNQPQHF. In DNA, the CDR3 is TGTGCCAGCAGGGGGACAGGTTTCAATCAGCCCCAGCATTTT.

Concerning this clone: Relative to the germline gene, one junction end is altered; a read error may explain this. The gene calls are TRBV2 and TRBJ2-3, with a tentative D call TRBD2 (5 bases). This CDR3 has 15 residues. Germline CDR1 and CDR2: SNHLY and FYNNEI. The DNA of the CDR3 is TGTGCCAGCAATGAAGAGAGAGCGGGCACAGATACGCAGTATTTT. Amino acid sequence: CASNEERAGTDTQYF.

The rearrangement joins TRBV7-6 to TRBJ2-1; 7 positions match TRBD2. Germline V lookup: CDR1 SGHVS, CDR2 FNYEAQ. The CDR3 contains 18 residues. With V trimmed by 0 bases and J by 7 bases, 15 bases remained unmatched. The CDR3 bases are TGTGCCAGCAGCTTAGCCCCCAGCGGGAAACGGTCATGGAATGAGCAGTTCTTC. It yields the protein CASSLAPSGKRSWNEQFF.

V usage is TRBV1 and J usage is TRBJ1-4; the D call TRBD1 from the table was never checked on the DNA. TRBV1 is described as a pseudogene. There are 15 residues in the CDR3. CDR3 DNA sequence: TGCACCAGCAGCCAAGATAACAGGGGAAATGAAAAACTGTTTTTT. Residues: CTSSQDNRGNEKLFF.

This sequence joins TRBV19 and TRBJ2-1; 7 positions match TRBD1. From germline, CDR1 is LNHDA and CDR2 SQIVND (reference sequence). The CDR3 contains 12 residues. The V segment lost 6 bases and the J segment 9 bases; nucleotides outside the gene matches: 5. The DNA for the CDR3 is TGTGCCAGTAGAAACAGGGGTGGTGAGCAGTTCTTC. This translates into CASRNRGGEQFF.

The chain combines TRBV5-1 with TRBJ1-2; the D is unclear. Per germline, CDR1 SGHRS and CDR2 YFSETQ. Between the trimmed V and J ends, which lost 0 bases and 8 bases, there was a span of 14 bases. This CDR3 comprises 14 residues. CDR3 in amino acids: CASSLGGLVEGYTF. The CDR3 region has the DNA TGCGCCAGCAGCTTGGGAGGGCTGGTTGAGGGCTACACCTTC.

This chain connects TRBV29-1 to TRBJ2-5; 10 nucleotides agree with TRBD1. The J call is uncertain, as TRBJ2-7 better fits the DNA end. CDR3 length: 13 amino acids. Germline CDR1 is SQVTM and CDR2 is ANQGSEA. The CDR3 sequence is CSVVGQGWYEQYF. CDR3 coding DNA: TGCAGCGTTGTGGGACAGGGGTGGTACGAGCAGTACTTC.